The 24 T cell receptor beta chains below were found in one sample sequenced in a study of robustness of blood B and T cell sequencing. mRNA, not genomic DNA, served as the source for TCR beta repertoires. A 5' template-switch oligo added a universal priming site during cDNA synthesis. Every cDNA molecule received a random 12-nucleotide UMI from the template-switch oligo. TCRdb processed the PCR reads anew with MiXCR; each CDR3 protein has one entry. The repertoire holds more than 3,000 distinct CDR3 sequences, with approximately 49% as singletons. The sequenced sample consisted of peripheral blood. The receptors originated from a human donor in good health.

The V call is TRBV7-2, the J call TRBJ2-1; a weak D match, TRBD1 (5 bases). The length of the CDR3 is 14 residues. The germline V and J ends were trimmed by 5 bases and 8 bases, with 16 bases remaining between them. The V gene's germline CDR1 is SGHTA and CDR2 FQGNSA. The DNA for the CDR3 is TGTGCCAGCAGCACCCAGGGTCGTTGGGATGAGCAGTTCTTC. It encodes CASSTQGRWDEQFF.

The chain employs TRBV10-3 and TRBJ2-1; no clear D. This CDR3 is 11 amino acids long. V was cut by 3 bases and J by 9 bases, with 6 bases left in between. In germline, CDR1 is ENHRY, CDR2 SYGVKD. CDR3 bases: TGTGCCATCAGTGACCAGTTTGAGCAGTTCTTC. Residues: CAISDQFEQFF.

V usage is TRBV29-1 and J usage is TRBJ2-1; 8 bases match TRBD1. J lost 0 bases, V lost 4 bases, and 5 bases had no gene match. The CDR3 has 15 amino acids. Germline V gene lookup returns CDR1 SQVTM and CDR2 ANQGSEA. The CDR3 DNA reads TGCAGCGTTGTGGGACAGGCAAGCTCCTACAATGAGCAGTTCTTC. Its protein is CSVVGQASSYNEQFF.

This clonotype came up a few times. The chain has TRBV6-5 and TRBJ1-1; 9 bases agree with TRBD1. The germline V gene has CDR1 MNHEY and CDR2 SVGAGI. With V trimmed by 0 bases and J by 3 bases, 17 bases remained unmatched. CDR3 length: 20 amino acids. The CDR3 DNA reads TGTGCCAGCAGTTACTCGAAGGGTTTGTTGGGACAGGGAAGGTACACTGAAGCTTTCTTT. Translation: CASSYSKGLLGQGRYTEAFF.

Here the CDR3 reads CAWSVGQANYGYTF. The CDR3 bases are TGTGCCTGGAGTGTAGGACAGGCTAACTATGGCTACACCTTC. The chain employs TRBV30 and TRBJ1-2; 7 bases fit TRBD1. CDR1 GTSNPN and CDR2 SVGIG come from the germline V gene (reference sequence). V lost 0 bases to trimming and J lost 0 bases; unmatched junction nucleotides: 1. The CDR3 consists of 14 residues.

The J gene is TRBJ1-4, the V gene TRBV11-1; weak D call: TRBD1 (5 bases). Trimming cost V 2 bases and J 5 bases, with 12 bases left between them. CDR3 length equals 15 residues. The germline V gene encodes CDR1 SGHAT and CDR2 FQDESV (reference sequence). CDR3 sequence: CASSLYVGGNEKLFF. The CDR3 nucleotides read TGTGCCAGCAGCTTATACGTGGGGGGAAATGAAAAACTGTTTTTT.

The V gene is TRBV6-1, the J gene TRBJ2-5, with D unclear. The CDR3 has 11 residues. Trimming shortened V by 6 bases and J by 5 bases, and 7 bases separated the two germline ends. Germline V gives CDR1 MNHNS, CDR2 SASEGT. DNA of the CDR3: TGTGCCAGCAGCACAAGGGAGACCCAGTACTTC. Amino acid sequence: CASSTRETQYF.

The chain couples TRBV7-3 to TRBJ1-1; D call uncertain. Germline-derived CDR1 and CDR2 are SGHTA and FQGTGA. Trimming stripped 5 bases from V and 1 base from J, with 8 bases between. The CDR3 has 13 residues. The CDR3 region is CASSLAQNTEAFF. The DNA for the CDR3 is TGTGCCAGCAGCCTGGCGCAGAACACTGAAGCTTTCTTT.

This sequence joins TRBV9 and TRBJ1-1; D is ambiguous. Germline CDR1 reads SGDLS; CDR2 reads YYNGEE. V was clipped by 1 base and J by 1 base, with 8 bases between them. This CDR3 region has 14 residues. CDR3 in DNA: TGTGCCAGCAGCGTACGGGAGACGAACACTGAAGCTTTCTTT. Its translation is CASSVRETNTEAFF. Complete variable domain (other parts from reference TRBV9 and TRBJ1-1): DSGVTQTPKHLITATGQRVTLRCSPRSGDLSVYWYQQSLDQGLQFLIQYYNGEERAKGNILERFSAQQFPDLHSELNLSSLELGDSALYFCASSVRETNTEAFFGQGTRLTVV.

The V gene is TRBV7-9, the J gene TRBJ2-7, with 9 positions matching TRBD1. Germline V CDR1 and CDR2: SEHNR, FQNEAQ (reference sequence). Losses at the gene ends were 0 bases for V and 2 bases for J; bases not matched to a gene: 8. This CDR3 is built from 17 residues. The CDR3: CASSLAGDRVDAYEQYF. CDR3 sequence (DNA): TGTGCCAGCAGCTTAGCAGGGGACAGGGTGGATGCCTACGAGCAGTACTTC.

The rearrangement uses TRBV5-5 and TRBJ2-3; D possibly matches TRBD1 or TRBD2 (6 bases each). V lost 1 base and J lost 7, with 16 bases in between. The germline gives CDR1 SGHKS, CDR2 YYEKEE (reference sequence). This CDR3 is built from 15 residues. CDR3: CASSLYRGPSYTQYF. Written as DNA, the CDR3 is TGTGCCAGCAGCTTGTATCGGGGGCCAAGCTATACGCAGTATTTT. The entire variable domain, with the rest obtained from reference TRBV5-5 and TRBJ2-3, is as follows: DAGVTQSPTHLIKTRGQQVTLRCSPISGHKSVSWYQQVLGQGPQFIFQYYEKEERGRGNFPDRFSARQFPNYSSELNVNALLLGDSALYLCASSLYRGPSYTQYFGPGTRLTVL.

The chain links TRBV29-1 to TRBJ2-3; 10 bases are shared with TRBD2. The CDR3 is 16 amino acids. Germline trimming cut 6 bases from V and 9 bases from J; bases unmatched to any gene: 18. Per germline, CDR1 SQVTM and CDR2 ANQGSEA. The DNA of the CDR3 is TGCAGCGTAACCAGCGCGTCAGCGGGGGGGAGGGGAACGCAGTATTTT. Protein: CSVTSASAGGRGTQYF.

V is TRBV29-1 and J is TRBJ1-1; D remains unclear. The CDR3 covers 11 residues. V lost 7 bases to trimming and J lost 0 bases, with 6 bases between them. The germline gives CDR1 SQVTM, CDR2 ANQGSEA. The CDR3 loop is CSGRVNTEAFF. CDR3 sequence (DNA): TGCAGCGGCCGGGTGAACACTGAAGCTTTCTTT.

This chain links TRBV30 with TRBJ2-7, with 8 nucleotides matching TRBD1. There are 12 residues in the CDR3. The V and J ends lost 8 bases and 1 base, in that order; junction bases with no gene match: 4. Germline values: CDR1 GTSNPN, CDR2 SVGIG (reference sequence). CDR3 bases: TGTGCCACCGGACAGGGTTCCTACGAGCAGTACTTC. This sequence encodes CATGQGSYEQYF.

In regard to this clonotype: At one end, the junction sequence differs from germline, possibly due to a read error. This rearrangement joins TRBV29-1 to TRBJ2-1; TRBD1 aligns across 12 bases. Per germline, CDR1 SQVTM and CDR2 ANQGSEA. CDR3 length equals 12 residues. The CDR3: CSVEVGTGGMDF. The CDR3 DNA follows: TGCAGCGTTGAAGTGGGGACAGGGGGCATGGACTTC.

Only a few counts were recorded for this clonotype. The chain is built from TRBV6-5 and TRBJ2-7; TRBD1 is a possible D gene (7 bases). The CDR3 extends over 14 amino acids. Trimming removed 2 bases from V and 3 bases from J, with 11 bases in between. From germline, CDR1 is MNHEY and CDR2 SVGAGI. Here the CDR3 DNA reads TGTGCCAGCAGTTACGGTCAGGGGGGCTACGAGCAGTACTTC. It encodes CASSYGQGGYEQYF.

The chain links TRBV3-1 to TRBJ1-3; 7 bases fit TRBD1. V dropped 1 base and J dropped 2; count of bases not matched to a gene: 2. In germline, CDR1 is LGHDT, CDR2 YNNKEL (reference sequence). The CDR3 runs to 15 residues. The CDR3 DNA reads TGTGCCAGCAGCCAAGCGGACAGGCCTGGAAACACCATATATTTT. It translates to CASSQADRPGNTIYF. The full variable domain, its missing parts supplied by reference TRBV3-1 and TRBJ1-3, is DTAVSQTPKYLVTQMGNDKSIKCEQNLGHDTMYWYKQDSKKFLKIMFSYNNKELIINETVPNRFSPKSPDKAHLNLHINSLELGDSAVYFCASSQADRPGNTIYFGEGSWLTVV.

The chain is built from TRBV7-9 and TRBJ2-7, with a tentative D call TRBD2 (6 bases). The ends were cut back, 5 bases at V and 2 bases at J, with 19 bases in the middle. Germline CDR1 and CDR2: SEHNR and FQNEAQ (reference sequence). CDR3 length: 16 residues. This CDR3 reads CASSPSVDGGAYEQYF. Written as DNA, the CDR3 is TGTGCCAGCAGCCCAAGCGTCGATGGAGGGGCCTACGAGCAGTACTTC.

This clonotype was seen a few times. CDR3 region: CASSYSVNTEAFF. CDR3 DNA: TGTGCCAGCAGTTACTCGGTGAACACTGAAGCTTTCTTT. The rearrangement joins TRBV6-2 or TRBV6-3 to TRBJ1-1; no reliable D call. V lost 0 bases to trimming and J lost 0 bases, with 2 bases between them. Germline values: CDR1 MNHEY, CDR2 SVGEGT. This CDR3 contains 13 residues.

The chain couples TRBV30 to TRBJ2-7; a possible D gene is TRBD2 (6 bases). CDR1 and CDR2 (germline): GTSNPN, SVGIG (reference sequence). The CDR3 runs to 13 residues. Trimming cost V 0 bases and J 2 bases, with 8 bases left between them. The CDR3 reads CAWSVKRAYEQYF. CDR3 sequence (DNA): TGTGCCTGGAGTGTTAAGCGGGCCTACGAGCAGTACTTC.

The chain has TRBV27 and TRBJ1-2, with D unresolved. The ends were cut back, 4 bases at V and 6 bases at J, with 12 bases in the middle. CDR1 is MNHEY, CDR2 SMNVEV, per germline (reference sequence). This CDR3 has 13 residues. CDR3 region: CASSSHAVNGYTF. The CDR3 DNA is TGTGCCAGCAGTTCCCACGCGGTTAATGGCTACACCTTC.

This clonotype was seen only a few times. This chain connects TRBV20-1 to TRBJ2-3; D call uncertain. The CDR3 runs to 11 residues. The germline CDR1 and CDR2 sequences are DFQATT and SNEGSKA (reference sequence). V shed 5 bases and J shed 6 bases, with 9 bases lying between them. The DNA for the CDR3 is TGCAGTGCTGCCCTCCCGGATACGCAGTATTTT. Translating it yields CSAALPDTQYF.

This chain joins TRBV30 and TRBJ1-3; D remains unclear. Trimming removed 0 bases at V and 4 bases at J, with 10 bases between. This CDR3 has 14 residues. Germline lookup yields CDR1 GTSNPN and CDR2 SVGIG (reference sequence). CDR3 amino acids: CAWSVLSEGNTIYF. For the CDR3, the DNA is TGTGCCTGGAGTGTACTTTCAGAGGGAAACACCATATATTTT.

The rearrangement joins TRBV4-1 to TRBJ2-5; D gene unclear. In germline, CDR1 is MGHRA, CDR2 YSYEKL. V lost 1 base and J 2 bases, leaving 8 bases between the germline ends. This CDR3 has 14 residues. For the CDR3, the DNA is TGCGCCAGCAGCCAAGTGGAACTGCAAGAGACCCAGTACTTC. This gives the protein CASSQVELQETQYF.